This T cell receptor (beta chain) originates from a study of T-cell memory formation after mild COVID-19. Using its own MiXCR run on the 5' RACE reads, TCRdb lists one record per CDR3 protein. The sample holds approximately 340,000 distinct CDR3 sequences, 15% to 20% seen once. Study results and caveats: A balance of CD4 and CD8 characterized clones contracting day 15 to 85, whereas later expanders leaned CD4+. Second-wave clones peaking on day 37 lacked confirmed SARS-CoV-2 specificity.

The germline CDR1 and CDR2 sequences are LGHNA and YNFKEQ. The CDR3 sequence is 19 residues long. V trimming: 3 bases; J trimming: 8 bases; junction bases outside the gene matches: 20. This clonotype was recorded only once. Its antigen is unknown. The chain employs TRBV4-2 and TRBJ2-1; 9 positions agree with TRBD2. This sequence originates from a man younger than 35 who had mild COVID-19 (a few samples of this study predate the infection). Cell type and time point are not known. The sequenced sample consisted of PBMCs or a T cell subset sorted from them (not recorded which). The CDR3 loop is CASSHKPAGGGGALDEQFF. CDR3 coding DNA: TGTGCCAGCAGCCACAAACCAGCGGGGGGCGGGGGAGCATTGGATGAGCAGTTCTTC.